This T cell receptor (beta chain) was documented in a study of shared clonotypes between healthy human individuals. The study's findings and limits: Memory subsets generally showed lower estimated richness than naive subsets. Generation probabilities were higher for clonotypes shared across all four sorted-subset donors than for unshared ones.

As concerns this clone: Its antigen is unidentified.

Cells designated naive CD8 were CD45RO-negative and were positively selected for CCR7, with terminally differentiated effector memory CD45RA+ cells excluded. Healthy HIV-negative adults with no recent acute infections or vaccinations were recruited as donors. The germline V gene has CDR1 KGHSH and CDR2 LQKENI. Trimming removed 2 bases at V and 0 bases at J, with 17 bases between. The CDR3 runs to 17 residues. Study processing details: Junction-only sequences produced by ImmunoSEQ had no quality scores, so filtering differed. This table comes from immunoSEQ multiplex PCR, and its TCRdb copy is limited to in-frame clones, with some not included. V, J and clone size were drawn from that table, and D and trimming were deduced from the DNA. The sample shows some 2,100,000 clones, about 92% of them seen only once.

The J gene is TRBJ2-7, the V gene TRBV18; no firm D call. Sequenced material: naive CD8+ T cells from PBMCs. The clonotype was recovered from a man aged 18 to 30 in good health. Some clones in this sample may be carry-over from other donors' samples. CDR3 amino acids: CASSPVLGQPHSYEQYF. CDR3 bases: TGTGCCAGCTCACCAGTCCTAGGGCAGCCTCACTCCTACGAGCAGTACTTC. Full variable domain (rest looked up from reference TRBV18 and TRBJ2-7): NAGVMQNPRHLVRRRGQEARLRCSPMKGHSHVYWYRQLPEEGLKFMVYLQKENIIDESGMPKERFSAEFPKEGPSILRIQQVVRGDSAAYFCASSPVLGQPHSYEQYFGPGTRLTVT.